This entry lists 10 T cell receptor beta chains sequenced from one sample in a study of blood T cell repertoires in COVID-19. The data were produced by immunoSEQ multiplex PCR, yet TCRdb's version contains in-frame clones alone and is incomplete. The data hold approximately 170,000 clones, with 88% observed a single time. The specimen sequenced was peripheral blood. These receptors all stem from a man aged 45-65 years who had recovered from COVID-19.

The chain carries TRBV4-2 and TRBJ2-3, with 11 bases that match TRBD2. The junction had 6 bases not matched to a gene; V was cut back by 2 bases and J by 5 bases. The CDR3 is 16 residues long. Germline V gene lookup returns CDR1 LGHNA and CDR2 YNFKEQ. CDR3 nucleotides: TGTGCCAGCAGCCAATGGACTAGCGGGCAAAGAGATACGCAGTATTTT. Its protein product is CASSQWTSGQRDTQYF.

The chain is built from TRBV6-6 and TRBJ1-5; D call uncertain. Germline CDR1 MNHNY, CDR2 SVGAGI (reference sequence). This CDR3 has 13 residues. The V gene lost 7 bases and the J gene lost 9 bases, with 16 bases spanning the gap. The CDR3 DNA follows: TGTGCCAGCAACAAAGAGGTTTTTTCGCCCCAGCATTTT. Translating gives CASNKEVFSPQHF.

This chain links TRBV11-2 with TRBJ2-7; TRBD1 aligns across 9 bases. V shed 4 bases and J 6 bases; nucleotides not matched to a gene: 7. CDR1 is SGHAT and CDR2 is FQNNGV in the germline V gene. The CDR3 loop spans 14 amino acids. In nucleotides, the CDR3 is TGTGCCAGCAGCTCCGGGACAGGGAGTTTCGAGCAGTACTTC. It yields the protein CASSSGTGSFEQYF.

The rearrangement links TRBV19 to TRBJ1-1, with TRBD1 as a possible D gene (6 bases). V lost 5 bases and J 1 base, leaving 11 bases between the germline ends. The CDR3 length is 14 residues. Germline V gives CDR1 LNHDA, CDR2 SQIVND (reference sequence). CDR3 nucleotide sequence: TGTGCCAGTAGTCCCCGGACAGCGAACACTGAAGCTTTCTTT. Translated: CASSPRTANTEAFF.

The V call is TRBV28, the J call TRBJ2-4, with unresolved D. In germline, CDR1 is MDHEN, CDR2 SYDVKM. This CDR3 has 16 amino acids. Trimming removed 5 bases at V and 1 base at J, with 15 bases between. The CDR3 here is CASSTRSLLAKNIQYF. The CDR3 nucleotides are TGTGCCAGCAGTACCCGTAGTTTGTTGGCCAAAAACATTCAGTACTTC.

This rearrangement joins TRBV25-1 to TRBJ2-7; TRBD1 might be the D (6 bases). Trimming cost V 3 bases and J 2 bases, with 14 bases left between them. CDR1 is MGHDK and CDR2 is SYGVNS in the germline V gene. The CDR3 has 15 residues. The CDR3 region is CASSDVSGDPYEQYF. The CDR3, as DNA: TGTGCCAGCAGTGACGTTTCAGGGGATCCCTACGAGCAGTACTTC.

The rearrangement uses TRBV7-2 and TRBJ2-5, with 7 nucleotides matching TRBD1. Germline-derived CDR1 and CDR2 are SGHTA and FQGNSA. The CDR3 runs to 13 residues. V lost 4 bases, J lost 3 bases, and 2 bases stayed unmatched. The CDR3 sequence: CASSSGTEETQYF. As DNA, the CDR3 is TGTGCCAGCAGCTCGGGGACAGAAGAGACCCAGTACTTC.

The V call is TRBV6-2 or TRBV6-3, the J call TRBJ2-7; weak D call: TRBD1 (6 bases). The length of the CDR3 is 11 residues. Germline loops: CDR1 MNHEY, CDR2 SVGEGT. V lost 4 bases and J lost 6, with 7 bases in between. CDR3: CASSLGGEQYF. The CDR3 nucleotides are TGTGCCAGCAGTTTAGGGGGCGAGCAGTACTTC.

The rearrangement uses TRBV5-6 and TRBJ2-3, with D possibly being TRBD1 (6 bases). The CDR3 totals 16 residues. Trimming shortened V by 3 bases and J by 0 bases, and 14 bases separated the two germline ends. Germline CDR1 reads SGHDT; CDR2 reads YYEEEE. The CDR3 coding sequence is TGTGCCAGCAGCTGGGGGACACCCACTAGCACAGATACGCAGTATTTT. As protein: CASSWGTPTSTDTQYF.

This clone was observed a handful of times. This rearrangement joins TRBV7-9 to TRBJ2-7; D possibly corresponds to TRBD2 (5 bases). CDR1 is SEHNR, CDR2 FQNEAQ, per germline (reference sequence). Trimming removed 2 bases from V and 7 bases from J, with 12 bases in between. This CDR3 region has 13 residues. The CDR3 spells CASSLWGAREQYF. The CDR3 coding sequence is TGTGCCAGCAGCTTATGGGGAGCTCGGGAGCAGTACTTC.